This is a list of T cell receptor beta chains from one sample in a study of T cell repertoires in cytomegalovirus infection. One entry per CDR3 protein results from TCRdb running MiXCR on the reads. The repertoire includes a few hundred thousand distinct CDR3 sequences, around 13% of them detected once, and 7.5% to 10% sits in the top ten. The sequencing sample was made of PBMCs. These TCRs come from a human donor in good health (CMV status not recorded). Some clones in this sample may be carry-over from other donors' samples. Each CDR3 is given with its conserved first and last residue. D genes are given only for firm matches. Clone sizes are given selectively: once, few, many, or a class where the clone is expanded.

cdr3_aa | clone_size | cdr3_length | j_call | v_call | d_call
CASSPLGTTSSYNSPLHF | few | 18 | TRBJ1-6 | TRBV18 | -
CARRQGNTEAFF | once | 12 | TRBJ1-1 | TRBV2 | TRBD1
CASSLKGVSYNEQFF | few | 15 | TRBJ2-1 | TRBV7-2 | -
CASSSGLAGLYF | - | 12 | TRBJ2-7 | TRBV27 | TRBD2
CSVEGRNTEAFF | few | 12 | TRBJ1-1 | TRBV29-1 | -
CASSLPGTDYGYTF | few | 14 | TRBJ1-2 | TRBV12-3/TRBV12-4 | -
CSAPSYLTSGRYEQYF | - | 16 | TRBJ2-7 | TRBV20-1 | TRBD2
CASSLGDSGYGYTF | many | 14 | TRBJ1-2 | TRBV7-2 | TRBD1
CASTRQGRNQPQHF | many | 14 | TRBJ1-5 | TRBV12-3/TRBV12-4 | TRBD1
CAISGGVLSPLHF | many | 13 | TRBJ1-6 | TRBV10-3 | -
CVTSGRGQSNTEAFF | - | 15 | TRBJ1-1 | TRBV15 | TRBD1
CASSSVKGLAGVAYEQYF | many | 18 | TRBJ2-7 | TRBV7-2 | TRBD2
CSVGQGGMNTEAFF | - | 14 | TRBJ1-1 | TRBV29-1 | TRBD1
CASSLSALARDNEQFF | - | 16 | TRBJ2-1 | TRBV11-2 | -
CASGKGQGSHNEQFF | - | 15 | TRBJ2-1 | TRBV6-2/TRBV6-3 | TRBD1
CASSQVAGGNTEAFF | - | 15 | TRBJ1-1 | TRBV4-3 | -
CASGQAFGSPLHF | - | 13 | TRBJ1-6 | TRBV27 | TRBD1
CASSLDPGSSRLFQYF | many | 16 | TRBJ2-4 | TRBV11-2 | -
CASSESRADTQYF | many | 13 | TRBJ2-3 | TRBV10-1 | -
CASSSRPGDNEQFF | many | 14 | TRBJ2-1 | TRBV7-2 | -
CASSEVGLSIHF | few | 12 | TRBJ2-7 | TRBV25-1 | -
CASSLVVAGNTEAFF | - | 15 | TRBJ1-1 | TRBV7-6 | -
CSVEDGQAGNTIYF | few | 14 | TRBJ1-3 | TRBV29-1 | -
CASSLGGRGRTEAFF | many | 15 | TRBJ1-1 | TRBV11-3 | TRBD1